This paragraph covers one T cell receptor beta chain sequence. Its target is unknown. Trimming removed 7 bases from V and 1 base from J, with 8 bases in between. CDR3 size: 13 residues. The sample comes from a study of T cell responses to AZD1222 COVID-19 vaccine. The overall study: Some second doses came at about 4 weeks and others at about 12 weeks; these were pooled. Study-wide findings and caveats: The study identified only five to seven AZD1222 recipients as seropositive at baseline. Spike-specific TCR repertoires showed rising breadth and depth after two AZD1222 doses.

Repertoires were generated with immunoSEQ multiplex PCR, while TCRdb's copy carries only in-frame clones and drops some. The sample lists fewer than 150,000 clones; 89% were seen once. The sequence derives from an adult in good health. The starting material was peripheral blood, obtained on day 0 of AZD1222 vaccination. The chain links TRBV12-3 or TRBV12-4 to TRBJ1-3; D uncertain. The CDR3 sequence: CASMRHSGNTIYF. The CDR3 bases are TGTGCCAGCATGAGGCATTCTGGAAACACCATATATTTT.